One and the same sample provided the 29 T cell receptor beta chains below, sequenced in a study of blood T cell repertoires in COVID-19 (TCRdb year 2020). The library was produced with the immunoSEQ multiplex PCR assay. TCRdb obtained this table from immuneACCESS and retained in-frame rearrangements with V and J assigned. These tables miss some clones; where compared with another copy, unresolved V genes account for less than half of the shortfall, and the remainder is unexplained. The sample contains roughly 350,000 clones, under 95% of them found a single time. Approximately 3.5% of the sample comes from the top ten. The sequencing input was peripheral blood. The receptors originated from a woman in her late teens or twenties who had recovered from COVID-19.

V and J are TRBV12-3 or TRBV12-4 and TRBJ1-1, with D tentatively TRBD1 (5 bases). Trimming took 6 bases from V and 3 from J, leaving 11 bases between them. There are 13 residues in the CDR3. The CDR3 nucleotides are TGTGCCAGCAGGCTTACAGGAGACACTGAAGCTTTCTTT. Translated: CASRLTGDTEAFF.

The chain couples TRBV6-5 to TRBJ1-3; D gene ambiguous. CDR3 length: 13 residues. Germline CDR1 and CDR2: MNHEY and SVGAGI. The ends were cut back, 8 bases at V and 4 bases at J, with 12 bases in the middle. The CDR3 bases are TGTGCCAGCCCCGCAGGTGTAGGAAACACCATATATTTT. This codes for CASPAGVGNTIYF.

The chain recombines TRBV9 with TRBJ1-1; D not certain. Germline CDR1 and CDR2: SGDLS and YYNGEE. V shed 3 bases and J shed 3 bases, with 12 bases lying between them. The CDR3 is 14 amino acids. This chain's CDR3 is CASSARVFDTEAFF. CDR3 nucleotide sequence: TGTGCCAGCAGCGCACGAGTTTTTGACACTGAAGCTTTCTTT.

The chain carries TRBV10-2 and TRBJ2-1; 7 nucleotides line up with TRBD2. Unmatched junction bases numbered 6, after V lost 3 bases and J lost 4 bases. Per the germline V gene, CDR1 is WSHSY and CDR2 is SAAADI. CDR3 size: 15 residues. CDR3: CASSDPAGAYNEQFF. CDR3 bases: TGCGCCAGCAGTGATCCGGCGGGAGCATACAATGAGCAGTTCTTC.

The V call is TRBV7-2, the J call TRBJ1-4; TRBD1 matches at 9 bases. The germline gives CDR1 SGHTA, CDR2 FQGNSA. The CDR3 has 15 amino acids. V was pared by 3 bases and J by 6 bases, with 5 bases of the junction left unmatched. The CDR3 DNA is TGTGCCAGCAGCTTTAGGACAGGGGTATATGAAAAACTGTTTTTT. Its protein is CASSFRTGVYEKLFF. The full variable domain, completed using reference TRBV7-2 and TRBJ1-4, is GAGVSQSPSNKVTEKGKDVELRCDPISGHTALYWYRQSLGQGLEFLIYFQGNSAPDKSGLPSDRFSAERTGGSVSTLTIQRTQQEDSAVYLCASSFRTGVYEKLFFGSGTQLSVL.

CDR3 amino acids: CASSTGRGTNSPLHF. CDR3 nucleotides: TGCGCCAGCAGCACGGGGCGGGGTACTAATTCACCCCTCCACTTT. This rearrangement joins TRBV5-1 to TRBJ1-6; D may be TRBD1 (5 bases). The V gene lost 4 bases and the J gene lost 6 bases, with 14 bases spanning the gap. This CDR3 is 15 amino acids long. Germline loops: CDR1 SGHRS, CDR2 YFSETQ.

V and J are TRBV3-1 (or the pseudogene TRBV3-2) and TRBJ2-1, with TRBD2 matching over 10 bases. Losses at the gene ends were 3 bases for V and 10 bases for J; bases not matched to a gene: 18. The length of the CDR3 is 18 residues. The germline gives CDR1 LGHDT, CDR2 YNNKEL (reference sequence). CDR3 DNA: TGTGCCAGCAGCCAGGGATGGGGGCTAGCGGGAGAGGAGGGGGAGCAGTTCTTC. Protein product: CASSQGWGLAGEEGEQFF.

This chain uses TRBV5-1 with TRBJ1-1; D may be TRBD1 (5 bases). V dropped 4 bases and J dropped 1 base, with 11 bases sitting between them. The CDR3 covers 14 residues. Germline V CDR1 and CDR2: SGHRS, YFSETQ. CDR3 loop: CASSLQGSNTEAFF. CDR3 DNA sequence: TGCGCCAGCAGCCTCCAGGGATCGAACACTGAAGCTTTCTTT.

The rearrangement links TRBV2 to TRBJ1-1; D is uncertain. The V and J ends lost 7 bases and 1 base respectively, with 10 bases between them. The CDR3 extends over 13 amino acids. Germline-derived CDR1 and CDR2 are SNHLY and FYNNEI. CDR3: CASINSPNTEAFF. The CDR3 DNA reads TGTGCCAGCATTAACAGCCCGAACACTGAAGCTTTCTTT.

The rearrangement joins TRBV11-3 to TRBJ1-1, with D tentatively TRBD1 (6 bases). V was shortened by 5 bases and J by 0 bases, with 13 bases between the two germline ends. Looked up from germline, CDR1 is SGHNT and CDR2 is YENEEA. The CDR3 contains 15 residues. The CDR3 here is CASSQYDRMNTEAFF. In nucleotides, the CDR3 is TGTGCCAGCAGCCAGTACGACAGGATGAACACTGAAGCTTTCTTT. The full variable domain, in which reference TRBV11-3 and TRBJ1-1 provide the parts outside the CDR3, is EAGVVQSPRYKIIEKKQPVAFWCNPISGHNTLYWYLQNLGQGPELLIRYENEEAVDDSQLPKDRFSAERLKGVDSTLKIQPAELGDSAVYLCASSQYDRMNTEAFFGQGTRLTVV.

The CDR3 bases are TGTGCCAGCACCTCAATGCATTATGGCGAACAGGGAACCCCTAACTATGGCTACACCTTC. Translated: CASTSMHYGEQGTPNYGYTF. V usage is TRBV7-9 and J usage is TRBJ1-2, with a possible D match to TRBD1 (6 bases). Germline CDR1 SEHNR, CDR2 FQNEAQ (reference sequence). The V end was cut by 7 bases, the J end by 0 bases, with 30 bases between. The CDR3 has 20 residues.

The chain couples TRBV19 to TRBJ1-5, with 10 bases aligning to TRBD1. CDR1 and CDR2 (germline): LNHDA, SQIVND (reference sequence). The V and J ends lost 3 bases and 3 bases, in that order; junction bases with no gene match: 8. The CDR3 is 17 residues long. The CDR3 region is CASSIPDRGVNNQPQHF. The CDR3 DNA reads TGTGCCAGTAGTATCCCGGACAGGGGGGTAAACAATCAGCCCCAGCATTTT.

The chain employs TRBV12-5 and TRBJ2-5; 9 nucleotides line up with TRBD2. V shed 2 bases, J shed 3 bases, and the junction held 4 bases outside the gene matches. Per germline, CDR1 LGHNT and CDR2 FRNRAP. The CDR3 contains 15 residues. CDR3 sequence (DNA): TGTGCTAGTGGTTTGTCGGTAGCGGGAGAAGAGACCCAGTACTTC. Translating it yields CASGLSVAGEETQYF.

The rearrangement uses TRBV7-4 and TRBJ2-7; 8 nucleotides line up with TRBD1. Germline trimming cut 7 bases from V and 7 bases from J; bases unmatched to any gene: 9. The V gene's germline CDR1 is SGHVT and CDR2 SQSDAQ. CDR3 length equals 13 residues. CDR3 sequence reads: CASTDREAGEQYV. CDR3 nucleotide sequence: TGTGCCAGCACGGACAGGGAGGCGGGGGAGCAGTACGTC.

This clone was counted once. V and J are TRBV11-2 and TRBJ2-5; 7 nucleotides agree with TRBD1. The CDR3 sequence is 14 residues long. The trim removed 4 bases at V and 4 bases at J, leaving 6 bases unmatched. The germline CDR1 and CDR2 sequences are SGHAT and FQNNGV. The CDR3 DNA reads TGTGCCAGCAGCTACGACAGGGTTGGAGAGACCCAGTACTTC. This translates into CASSYDRVGETQYF.

The rearrangement joins TRBV4-1 to TRBJ1-4; 8 positions agree with TRBD1. Germline loops: CDR1 MGHRA, CDR2 YSYEKL. The length of the CDR3 is 15 residues. Trimming at V came to 1 base and at J to 8 bases, leaving 6 bases not matched to a gene. CDR3: CASSQAGTGGEKLFF. The CDR3 DNA reads as TGCGCCAGCAGCCAAGCCGGGACAGGAGGAGAAAAACTGTTTTTT.

This clone was picked up one time. The V and J genes are TRBV18 and TRBJ1-1; 9 nucleotides line up with TRBD1. The J segment lost 5 bases and the V segment lost 8 bases, leaving 15 bases of the junction unmatched. Germline loops: CDR1 KGHSH, CDR2 LQKENI. CDR3 size: 16 residues. The chain's CDR3 is CASPADRRDRATEAFF. CDR3 nucleotides: TGTGCCAGCCCAGCAGACCGACGGGACAGGGCTACTGAAGCTTTCTTT.

This clone appeared once. This chain links TRBV11-3 with TRBJ1-4, with D unresolved. There are 16 residues in the CDR3. Trimming left V 1 base short and J 4 bases short, with 13 bases between. CDR1 SGHNT and CDR2 YENEEA come from the germline V gene. CDR3 nucleotides: TGTGCCAGCAGCTTAGGCGCGGCAGATATTAATGAAAAACTGTTTTTT. It translates to CASSLGAADINEKLFF.

The chain is built from TRBV6-5 and TRBJ1-2; TRBD1 aligns across 7 bases. This CDR3 has 13 amino acids. With 5 bases clipped from V and 8 bases from J, the junction kept 8 bases outside the gene matches. Germline assignment: CDR1 MNHEY and CDR2 SVGAGI. CDR3 coding DNA: TGTGCCAGCAGTCGTTACAGGGGCCTAGGCTACACCTTC. This encodes CASSRYRGLGYTF.

V usage is TRBV5-6 and J usage is TRBJ2-1; possible D gene TRBD2, 5 bases. Germline V CDR1 and CDR2: SGHDT, YYEEEE. With 4 bases removed from V and 6 bases from J, the gap between germline ends came to 17 bases. The CDR3 has 15 residues. CDR3 protein: CASSPLGIWSNEQFF. The CDR3 DNA sequence: TGTGCCAGCAGCCCTCTCGGGATCTGGAGCAATGAGCAGTTCTTC. Together with reference TRBV5-6 and TRBJ2-1, the CDR3 gives the full variable domain: DAGVTQSPTHLIKTRGQQVTLRCSPKSGHDTVSWYQQALGQGPQFIFQYYEEEERQRGNFPDRFSGHQFPNYSSELNVNALLLGDSALYLCASSPLGIWSNEQFFGPGTRLTVL.

The V gene is TRBV6-2 or TRBV6-3, the J gene TRBJ2-7; 9 bases are a match to TRBD2. Trimming cost V 6 bases and J 6 bases; bases outside gene matches: 6. The CDR3 sequence is 13 residues long. Germline V lookup: CDR1 MNHEY, CDR2 SVGEGT. The CDR3, as DNA: TGTGCCAGCAGCTTTAGCGGGAGCGGCGAGCAGTACGTC. Translated: CASSFSGSGEQYV.

CDR3 bases: TGTGCCAGCAGCGTAGAGGCTAGCCGATACAATGAGCAGTTCTTC. It is translated as CASSVEASRYNEQFF. V usage is TRBV9 and J usage is TRBJ2-1; TRBD2 is a possible D gene (5 bases). V was cut by 0 bases and J by 4 bases, with 11 bases left in between. Germline CDR1 and CDR2: SGDLS and YYNGEE. The CDR3 consists of 15 residues.

V usage is TRBV29-1 and J usage is TRBJ1-1, with D perhaps matching TRBD1 (5 bases). V was trimmed by 6 bases and J by 7 bases, leaving 24 bases between them. The CDR3 extends over 15 amino acids. Germline CDR1 SQVTM, CDR2 ANQGSEA. CDR3 DNA sequence: TGCAGCGTGGGGGGACGGTCATTAATATCGGGTGAAGCTTTCTTT. It is translated as CSVGGRSLISGEAFF.

The rearrangement uses TRBV10-1 and TRBJ2-1; a possible D gene is TRBD2 (5 bases). Trimming removed 8 bases at V and 9 bases at J, with 14 bases between. From germline, CDR1 is WNHNN and CDR2 SYGVQD (reference sequence). This CDR3 has 12 amino acids. The CDR3 DNA reads TGCGCCAGCGCCCAAGCTAGCTCTGAGCAGTTCTTC. The encoded protein is CASAQASSEQFF.

The chain is built from TRBV19 and TRBJ1-2; unclear D gene. Germline CDR1 LNHDA, CDR2 SQIVND (reference sequence). This CDR3 has 15 amino acids. Trimming took off 7 bases at V and 7 bases at J, with 22 bases between the two ends. CDR3 nucleotides: TGTGCCAGTACCCTCCAGCTGGACTTCCCTTTTGGCTACACCTTC. It encodes CASTLQLDFPFGYTF.

This clone was seen just once. This chain uses TRBV5-4 with TRBJ1-1; weak D call: TRBD1 (6 bases). Germline CDR1 SGHNT, CDR2 YYREEE (reference sequence). The CDR3 is 13 amino acids. Deletions cut 4 bases from V and 9 bases from J, with 16 bases between. The CDR3 reads CASSPPSTGKAFF. CDR3 bases: TGTGCCAGCAGCCCCCCGAGTACAGGGAAAGCTTTCTTT. Supplemented by reference TRBV5-4 and TRBJ1-1, the full variable domain reads ETGVTQSPTHLIKTRGQQVTLRCSSQSGHNTVSWYQQALGQGPQFIFQYYREEENGRGNFPPRFSGLQFPNYSSELNVNALELDDSALYLCASSPPSTGKAFFGQGTRLTVV.

The chain joins TRBV5-1 to TRBJ2-5, with D perhaps matching TRBD2 (5 bases). The CDR3 sequence is 14 residues long. V was trimmed by 4 bases and J by 2 bases, leaving 12 bases between them. The germline CDR1 and CDR2 sequences are SGHRS and YFSETQ. The CDR3 reads CASSPRDLQETQYF. As DNA, the CDR3 is TGCGCCAGCAGCCCGAGGGATCTACAAGAGACCCAGTACTTC.

The chain links TRBV7-8 to TRBJ2-2; 8 bases match TRBD2. Trimming took 1 base from V and 7 from J; bases not matched to a gene: 11. CDR1 SGHVS and CDR2 FQNEAQ come from the germline V gene. This CDR3 has 17 amino acids. Here the CDR3 DNA reads TGTGCCAGCAGCTTAGTAATGCGGGAGGCCTACGTCGGGGAGCTGTTTTTT. Its translation is CASSLVMREAYVGELFF.

This sequence joins TRBV9 and TRBJ2-1; weak D call: TRBD2 (6 bases). Germline-derived CDR1 and CDR2 are SGDLS and YYNGEE. V was cut by 3 bases and J by 8 bases, with 21 bases left in between. This CDR3 spans 16 amino acids. The CDR3 DNA follows: TGTGCCAGCAGCGCGCAAAGGGCCGCGGAGGGTGATGAGCAGTTCTTC. Residues: CASSAQRAAEGDEQFF.